The source of this T cell receptor (beta chain) is a study of blood T cells in healthy people across ages. Next came a second PCR, run for about 6 to 11 cycles, which used a sample-barcoded 5' primer along with a J-beta primer mix. There were at least 3 million CDR3-containing paired-end reads obtained from each sample. TCRdb fed the 5' RACE reads into MiXCR, producing one record per CDR3 protein. Of 850,000 to 1,000,000 distinct CDR3 sequences in the sample, roughly 52% were seen once. Note on this clonotype: Antigen: not known.

CDR3 length: 16 amino acids. Germline assignment: CDR1 MNHEY and CDR2 SMNVEV (reference sequence). After removal of 2 bases from V and 5 bases from J, the junction contained 9 bases not matched to a gene. Each donor's blood draw was approximately 10 milliliters of peripheral blood. General study results and limits: A roughly linear fall in TCR beta diversity per million T cells was seen with increasing age.

The receptor was derived from a young man in good health. The chain links TRBV27 to TRBJ2-1; 7 bases agree with TRBD2. Sample: blood. Here the CDR3 reads CASSLRGLQPNNEQFF. For the CDR3, the DNA is TGTGCCAGCAGTTTACGGGGACTACAGCCTAACAATGAGCAGTTCTTC.